This TCR beta chain stems from a study of Graves' ophthalmopathy and Graves' hyperthyroidism. RNA served as the template for amplifying TCR beta CDR3 regions. Second-round multiplex PCR came after first-round RT-PCR with HTBI primers. MiXCR, run by TCRdb on the multiplex PCR reads, gives a single entry per CDR3 protein. Among approximately 1.2 million distinct CDR3 sequences listed, around a third were seen once. The diagnosis was founded upon clinical symptoms, serum thyroxine, TRAb, thyroid ultrasound and orbital computed tomography. A remark on this clonotype: The antigen is not known.

The CDR3 loop spans 16 amino acids. Germline V gives CDR1 SNHLY, CDR2 FYNNEI. V shed 8 bases, J shed 6 bases, and the junction held 15 bases outside the gene matches. Study-wide points: Most expanded clonotypes in thyroid above 0.001 frequency also showed up in blood.

The sequence was collected from an adult man with Graves' hyperthyroidism. The V gene is TRBV2, the J gene TRBJ1-2; 10 nucleotides agree with TRBD1. What was sequenced was peripheral blood or thyroid tissue (not recorded which). The CDR3 is CASPKTLGQGFDGYTF. As DNA, the CDR3 is TGTGCCAGCCCAAAGACCCTGGGACAGGGGTTCGATGGCTACACCTTC.